This T cell receptor beta chain was captured in a study of monozygotic twins with inflammatory bowel disease. Study-level points and caveats: Distinct T cell subtypes could not be told apart.

Each TCR library consumed about 3,700 ng of total RNA. The template-switching step introduced UMIs that carried a 6-nucleotide sample barcode. Each of TCRalpha and TCRbeta cDNA went through two nested PCRs, lasting around 16 and 10 cycles. TCRdb processed the 5' RACE reads again and assigns one entry to each CDR3 protein, with no DNA. In all, the sample yields 440,000 or so distinct CDR3 sequences. The CDR3 contains 13 residues. Per the germline V gene, CDR1 is MNHNY and CDR2 is SVGAGI (reference sequence). Concerning this clonotype: Its antigen remains unknown.

The J gene is TRBJ2-2, the V gene TRBV6-6; the D call of TRBD1 rests on TCRdb alone, since no DNA is present to check it. The receptor was isolated from a human donor with ulcerative colitis or Crohn's disease, or a healthy co-twin of an affected twin (not recorded which). The specimen was blood. The CDR3 reads CASTPRDTGELFF.